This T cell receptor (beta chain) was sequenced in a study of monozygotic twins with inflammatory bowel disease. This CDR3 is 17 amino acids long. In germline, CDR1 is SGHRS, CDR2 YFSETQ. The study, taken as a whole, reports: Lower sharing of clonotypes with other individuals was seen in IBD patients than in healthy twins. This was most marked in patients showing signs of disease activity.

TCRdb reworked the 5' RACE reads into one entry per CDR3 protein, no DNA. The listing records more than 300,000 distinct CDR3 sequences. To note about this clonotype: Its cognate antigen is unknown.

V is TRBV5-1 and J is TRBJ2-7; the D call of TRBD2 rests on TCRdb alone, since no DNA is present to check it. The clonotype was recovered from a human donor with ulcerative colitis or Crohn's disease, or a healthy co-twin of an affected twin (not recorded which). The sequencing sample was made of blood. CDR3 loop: CASREGGGLEKAVKQYF.